This T cell receptor (beta chain) was sequenced during a study of T cell responses to AZD1222 COVID-19 vaccine (TCRdb year 2021). For the wider study: A total of roughly 240 trial participants underwent TCR sequencing, of whom 207 received two doses of AZD1222 and roughly 25 received two doses of the MenACWY control vaccine. Trial participants were enrolled by age into 18-55, 56-69 and 70-plus year subgroups, with about 150, 28 and 57 TCR-sequenced participants respectively.

The germline V gene (reference sequence) gives CDR1 as LNHDA and CDR2 as SQIVND. Spanning cysteine to phenylalanine, the CDR3 consists of 13 amino acids. CDR3 DNA only is kept here, 39 bases in frame from base 1. V is shortened by 2 bases, J by 5 bases, and the region joining them spans 7 bases. Overall results and qualifications from the work: A significant rise in spike-specific TCR breadth and depth was observed after two AZD1222 doses relative to day 0 and relative to MenACWY recipients. Reportedly, close to half of the unique spike-specific TCRs recognized epitopes lying outside the regions that are mutated in the B.1.351 and B.1.1.7 variants. Conclusions about previously exposed vaccinees are limited, since just five to seven AZD1222 recipients were seropositive for SARS-CoV-2 at baseline. In the small 56-69-year group, the increase in depth fell short of significance, most likely because of low power. Participants were mostly white British, with more females than males. The authors suggested clonal diversity may have been underestimated. The whole spike protein was spanned by vaccine-associated CD4 TCRs, and dominant responses were seen in regions 160-218 and 743-854. Because no samples from the day 14 peak response were available, repertoires could be characterized only after the peak T cell response.

The CDR3 regions of human TCRbeta chains were analyzed by immunosequencing. For the original study's pipeline: Repertoire TCRs were matched against a reference library of SARS-CoV-2-specific TCRs generated with the MIRA antigen-specificity platform. Breadth was defined as the fraction of unique TCRs that were SARS-CoV-2-associated, and depth was defined as the fraction of total T cells that were SARS-CoV-2-associated. Using the MIRA data, each spike-specific TCR was assigned both to the spike region to which the TCR was reactive and to a CD4 or CD8 class. Log10-transformed breadth and depth values were compared by one-way ANOVA with Sidak's multiple comparisons tests. TCRdb limited this immuneACCESS table to in-frame rearrangements with V and J called. A share of clones is missing; checked studies link under half to unresolved V genes, and the rest is unexplained. V and J calls and clone size are given by that table; D and trimming were obtained from the DNA. Here the sample has under 150,000 clones; about 91% occur a single time. The top ten constitute 9.3% of the sample.

Concerning this clone: Its antigen has not been determined. Base qualities were left out, and no much larger clone turns up one base away.

Interpreted using the paper, the time point label stands for: about 28 days (+/-7) after the second vaccine dose. AZD1222 recipients given second doses at about 4 weeks or at about 12 weeks were pooled, since spike-specific TCR depth and breadth were not found to differ between the two schedules. Vaccinee samples were obtained from the UK trials COV001 and COV002, which included a single-blind randomized controlled phase 2/3 trial of AZD1222 (ChAdOx1 nCoV-19) in healthy adults. Trial participant PBMC samples were collected at day 0 and day 28 after the second dose for TCRbeta chain sequencing. The starting material was peripheral blood, obtained 28 days after the second AZD1222 dose. The TCR was taken from an adult who received the AZD1222 COVID-19 vaccine. This chain joins TRBV19 to TRBJ2-1; TRBD1 is perhaps the D gene, given 5 matching bases. This receptor carries the CDR3 CASSISRDNEQFF. The nucleotide sequence is TGTGCCAGTAGTATAAGCAGGGACAATGAGCAGTTCTTC.